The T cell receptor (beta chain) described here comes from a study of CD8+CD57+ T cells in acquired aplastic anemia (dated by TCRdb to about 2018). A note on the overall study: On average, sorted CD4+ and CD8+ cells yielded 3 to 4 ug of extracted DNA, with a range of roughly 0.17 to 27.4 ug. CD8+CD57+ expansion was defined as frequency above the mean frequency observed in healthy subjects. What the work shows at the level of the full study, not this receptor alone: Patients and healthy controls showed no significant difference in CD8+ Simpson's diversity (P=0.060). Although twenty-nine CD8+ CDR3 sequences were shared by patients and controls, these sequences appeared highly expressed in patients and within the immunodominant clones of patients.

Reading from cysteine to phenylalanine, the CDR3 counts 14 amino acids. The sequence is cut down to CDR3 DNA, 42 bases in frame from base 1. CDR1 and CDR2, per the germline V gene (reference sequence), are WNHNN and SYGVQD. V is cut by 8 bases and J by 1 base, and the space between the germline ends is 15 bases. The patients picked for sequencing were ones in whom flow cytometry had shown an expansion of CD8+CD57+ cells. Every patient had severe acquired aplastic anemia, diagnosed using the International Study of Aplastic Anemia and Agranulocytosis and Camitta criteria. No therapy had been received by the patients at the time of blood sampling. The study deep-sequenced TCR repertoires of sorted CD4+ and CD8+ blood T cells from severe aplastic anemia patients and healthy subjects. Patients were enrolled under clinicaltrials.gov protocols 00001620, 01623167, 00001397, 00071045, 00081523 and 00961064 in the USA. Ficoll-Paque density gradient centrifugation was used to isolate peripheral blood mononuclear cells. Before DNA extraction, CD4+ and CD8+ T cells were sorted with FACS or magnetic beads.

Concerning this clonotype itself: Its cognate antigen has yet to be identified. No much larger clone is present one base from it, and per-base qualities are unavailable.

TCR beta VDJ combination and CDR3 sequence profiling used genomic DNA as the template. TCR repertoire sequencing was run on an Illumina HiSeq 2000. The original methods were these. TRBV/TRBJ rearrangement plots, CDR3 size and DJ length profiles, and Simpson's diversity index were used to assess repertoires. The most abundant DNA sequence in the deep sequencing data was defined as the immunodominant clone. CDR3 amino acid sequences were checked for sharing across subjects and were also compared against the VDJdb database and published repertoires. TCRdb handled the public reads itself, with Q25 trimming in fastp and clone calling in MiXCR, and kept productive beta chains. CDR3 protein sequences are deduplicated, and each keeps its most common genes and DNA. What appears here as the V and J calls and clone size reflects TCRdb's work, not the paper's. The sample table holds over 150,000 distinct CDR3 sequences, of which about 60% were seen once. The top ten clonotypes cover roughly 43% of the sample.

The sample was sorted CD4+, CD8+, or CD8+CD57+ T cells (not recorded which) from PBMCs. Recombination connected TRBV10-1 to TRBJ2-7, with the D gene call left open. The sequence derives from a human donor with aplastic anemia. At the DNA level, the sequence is TGCGCCAGCTTGGACGGGTGGGTTTCCTACGAGCAGTACTTC. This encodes CASLDGWVSYEQYF.